The clone carrying this T cell receptor (beta chain) came up a few times. Its antigen is still unknown. Trimming removed 6 bases from V and 6 bases from J, with 15 bases in between. The CDR3 is 14 amino acids. Germline V gene sequence: CDR1 SNHLY, CDR2 FYNNEI. This entry is derived from a study of OX40 agonist ivuxolimab in advanced cancers. The table came from immunoSEQ multiplex PCR; TCRdb's copy has only in-frame clones and leaves some out. The sample includes more than 60,000 clones, 80% to 85% seen only once; the top ten take 4.4%. General study points: The average count of expanded clones was higher among CD8+ T cells than among CD4+. Some patients without response likewise showed low normalized clonal expansion.

Specimen: CD4+ or CD8+ T cells sorted from blood, collected in a trial of the OX40 agonist ivuxolimab. This chain uses TRBV2 with TRBJ2-1; possibly TRBD2 for D (6 bases). The TCR originated in an adult with an advanced solid tumor such as melanoma, head and neck, liver or kidney cancer. CDR3 DNA sequence: TGTGCCAGCAGGGCCTTCGGGAGCAGCAATGAGCAGTTCTTC. Its protein product is CASRAFGSSNEQFF.